Included here is one TCR beta chain sequence, with context. The sample is drawn from a study of cytomegalovirus exposure and HLA in healthy donors. The PCR was carried out with 60 Vbeta primers and 13 Jbeta primers. Profiled with immunoSEQ multiplex PCR; TCRdb holds only in-frame clones, not every one. The sample has 25,000 to 40,000 clones; the top ten hold 3.5% to 5%. V lost 6 bases and J 6 bases, leaving 6 bases between the germline ends. This CDR3 contains 11 residues. Germline-derived CDR1 and CDR2 are MDHEN and SYDVKM. This TCR was recovered from a woman aged 35 to 49 in good health and CMV-seropositive. The J gene is TRBJ2-1, the V gene TRBV28; D gene ambiguous. Sequenced sample: PBMCs. CDR3 residues: CASSHSNEQFF. The DNA for the CDR3 is TGTGCCAGCAGCCACTCCAATGAGCAGTTCTTC.